The next 15 T cell receptor beta chains were all read from a single sample in a study of cytomegalovirus exposure and HLA in healthy donors. PCR was performed using 60 Vbeta and 13 Jbeta primers. Libraries were prepared by immunoSEQ multiplex PCR; TCRdb keeps only in-frame clonotypes and omits some of them. Among about 110,000 clones listed, 79% were seen once. Sequenced material: PBMCs. Receptors originate from a woman younger than 30 in good health and CMV-seropositive.

This chain joins TRBV6-5 and TRBJ1-2; possible D gene TRBD1, 5 bases. CDR1 is MNHEY and CDR2 is SVGAGI in the germline V gene. V was trimmed by 2 bases and J by 8 bases, leaving 18 bases between them. The length of the CDR3 is 15 residues. CDR3 bases: TGTGCCAGCAGTTACCTACAGAAAAACAGGAGCGGCTACACCTTC. It yields the protein CASSYLQKNRSGYTF.

The chain uses TRBV9 and TRBJ2-5; D perhaps matches TRBD2 (6 bases). The CDR3 length is 14 residues. Germline assignment: CDR1 SGDLS and CDR2 YYNGEE. V lost 0 bases to trimming and J lost 2 bases, with 8 bases between them. The CDR3 DNA reads TGTGCCAGCAGCGTAGGGAGGGTTCAAGAGACCCAGTACTTC. Protein: CASSVGRVQETQYF.

The V gene is TRBV7-9, the J gene TRBJ2-7; a weak D match, TRBD2 (7 bases). Per germline, CDR1 SEHNR and CDR2 FQNEAQ (reference sequence). There are 13 residues in the CDR3. V was shortened by 6 bases and J by 6 bases, with 15 bases between the two germline ends. In DNA, the CDR3 is TGTGCCAGCAGTCCCAAGGGGGGGCGCGAGCAGTACTTC. Translation: CASSPKGGREQYF.

This clone was picked up one time. The gene calls are TRBV28 and TRBJ1-2, with D perhaps TRBD1 (6 bases). Looked up from germline, CDR1 is MDHEN and CDR2 is SYDVKM. The V end was cut by 9 bases, the J end by 4 bases, with 12 bases between. This CDR3 is built from 12 residues. The CDR3 DNA reads TGTGCCAGTGGACAGTCCTCCTATGGCTACACCTTC. Its translation: CASGQSSYGYTF.

The chain employs TRBV9 and TRBJ1-1, with a weak D call TRBD1 (5 bases). This CDR3 has 14 amino acids. Germline V gives CDR1 SGDLS, CDR2 YYNGEE. Trimming shortened V by 2 bases and J by 4 bases, and 12 bases separated the two germline ends. The CDR3 here is CASSVGGYGTEAFF. As DNA, the CDR3 is TGTGCCAGCAGCGTGGGGGGTTATGGCACTGAAGCTTTCTTT.

The genes are TRBV5-1 and TRBJ2-1; 10 nucleotides align to TRBD2. The germline CDR1 and CDR2 sequences are SGHRS and YFSETQ. The CDR3 sequence is 15 residues long. V was pared by 4 bases and J by 8 bases, with 9 bases of the junction left unmatched. CDR3: CASSLLAGGSDEQFF. The CDR3 DNA follows: TGCGCCAGCAGCCTGTTAGCGGGAGGTAGCGATGAGCAGTTCTTC. The full variable domain, completed using reference TRBV5-1 and TRBJ2-1, is KAGVTQTPRYLIKTRGQQVTLSCSPISGHRSVSWYQQTPGQGLQFLFEYFSETQRNKGNFPGRFSGRQFSNSRSEMNVSTLELGDSALYLCASSLLAGGSDEQFFGPGTRLTVL.

J is TRBJ1-2 and V is TRBV28, with D unresolved. Germline CDR1 reads MDHEN; CDR2 reads SYDVKM. Trimming took off 2 bases at V and 4 bases at J, with 11 bases between the two ends. The CDR3 has 14 residues. The DNA for the CDR3 is TGTGCCAGCAGTTTAACCGGACTGATCTATGGCTACACCTTC. Residues: CASSLTGLIYGYTF.

V usage is TRBV10-1 and J usage is TRBJ1-4; a possible D gene is TRBD1 (6 bases). Germline V gene sequence: CDR1 WNHNN, CDR2 SYGVQD (reference sequence). V was shortened by 6 bases and J by 4 bases, with 15 bases between the two germline ends. The CDR3 consists of 15 residues. The CDR3, as DNA: TGCGCCAGCAGGTATACGAAGGGGGTTAATGAAAAACTGTTTTTT. It specifies CASRYTKGVNEKLFF.

The CDR3 DNA reads as TGCGCCAGCAGAGACAGGGTTGAGGGCGGCTACACCTTC. Its translation: CASRDRVEGGYTF. The V and J genes are TRBV5-1 and TRBJ1-2; 7 bases are shared with TRBD1. CDR3 length equals 13 residues. Germline V gives CDR1 SGHRS, CDR2 YFSETQ. Trimming at V came to 5 bases and at J to 8 bases, leaving 9 bases not matched to a gene.

The V gene is TRBV5-4, the J gene TRBJ2-2; 10 bases are shared with TRBD2. CDR1 and CDR2 (germline): SGHNT, YYREEE (reference sequence). J was trimmed by 5 bases and V by 4 bases; bases with no gene match: 8. This CDR3 region has 16 residues. CDR3 nucleotides: TGTGCCAGCAGCCGAGGGCTAGCGGGAGCAACCGGGGAGCTGTTTTTT. Translating it yields CASSRGLAGATGELFF.

CDR3: CASSHRLAGTYEQYF. DNA of the CDR3: TGTGCCAGCAGTCATCGACTAGCTGGAACCTACGAGCAGTACTTC. The chain is built from TRBV7-3 and TRBJ2-7, with 7 bases aligning to TRBD2. CDR3 size: 15 residues. The trim removed 6 bases at V and 2 bases at J, leaving 10 bases unmatched. CDR1 is SGHTA, CDR2 FQGTGA, per germline.

This chain joins TRBV5-1 and TRBJ2-1, with a tentative D call TRBD2 (5 bases). V was shortened by 4 bases and J by 9 bases, with 20 bases between the two germline ends. This CDR3 is 15 amino acids long. CDR1 is SGHRS and CDR2 is YFSETQ in the germline V gene. The CDR3 sequence: CASSPGDSRVGEQFF. The CDR3, as DNA: TGCGCCAGCAGCCCCGGAGACTCGAGGGTCGGTGAGCAGTTCTTC.

The count of this clone is one. CDR3 sequence (DNA): TGTGCCAGCAGCGTAGCTGGACAGTTGGCATCCTACGAGCAGTACTTC. Translating gives CASSVAGQLASYEQYF. This chain uses TRBV9 with TRBJ2-7, with D tentatively TRBD1 (6 bases). CDR3 length: 16 residues. CDR1 and CDR2 from the germline V gene are SGDLS and YYNGEE. V was shortened by 0 bases and J by 1 base, with 14 bases between the two germline ends.

The gene calls are TRBV7-6 and TRBJ2-2; TRBD1 matches 10 bases. The V gene end was trimmed by 10 bases and the J gene end by 3 bases; junction bases not matched to a gene: 11. Looked up from germline, CDR1 is SGHVS and CDR2 is FNYEAQ. The CDR3 is 16 amino acids. CDR3 in amino acids: CAISTGTGEDTGELFF. The CDR3 DNA is TGTGCCATCAGTACCGGGACAGGGGAAGACACCGGGGAGCTGTTTTTT.

The rearrangement links TRBV10-3 to TRBJ2-3; D uncertain. Deletions cut 2 bases from V and 1 base from J, with 7 bases between. The germline CDR1 and CDR2 sequences are ENHRY and SYGVKD. This CDR3 is 14 amino acids long. CDR3 in amino acids: CAISEDRGTDTQYF. The DNA for the CDR3 is TGTGCCATCAGTGAGGACCGGGGCACAGATACGCAGTATTTT.